These T cell receptor beta chains were read from a single sample in a study of blood T cells in healthy people across ages. MiXCR was run by TCRdb on the 5' RACE reads, yielding one entry per CDR3 protein. The table shows hundreds of thousands of distinct CDR3 sequences, with under 40% occurring only once. Sequenced: blood. These TCRs come from a young man in good health. The conserved cysteine and the conserved F or W are not part of the CDR3 here. Only part of the rows carry a size: once, few, many, or a class if the clone is expanded.

V gene	clone size	J gene	CDR3 protein
TRBV7-9	NA	TRBJ2-2	ASSFLPPDSYTGELF
TRBV6-5	few	NA	ASSYSGTGGETQY
TRBV24-1	NA	TRBJ2-2	ATPLVGHTGELF
TRBV12-3/TRBV12-4	NA	TRBJ1-2	ASSLADRYGYT
TRBV5-4	NA	TRBJ2-3	ASSFYDSGLTRDTQY
TRBV7-2	NA	TRBJ1-3	ASSLEGDRAPLTIY
TRBV7-2	NA	TRBJ2-5	ASSRTGTPKETQY
TRBV19	NA	TRBJ2-2	ASSNQGRVTGELF
TRBV13	NA	TRBJ2-3	ASSWGTQKGTQY
TRBV16	few	TRBJ2-2	ASSQKTVAGELF
TRBV29-1	NA	TRBJ1-1	SAGRLNTEAF
TRBV5-6	few	TRBJ2-7	ASSSDGYSYEQY
TRBV5-6	few	TRBJ2-5	ASSPSPGEETQY
TRBV4-3	NA	NA	ASSQDRALEQY
TRBV5-1	many	TRBJ2-7	ASSSLTSGETYEQY
TRBV20-1	NA	TRBJ1-4	SASPAGGYEKLF
TRBV20-1	NA	NA	SARAWDRDCEQY
TRBV7-9	few	TRBJ1-1	ASSLAGLYTEAF
TRBV6-1	once	TRBJ2-3	ASSEPRGADTQY
TRBV7-8	few	TRBJ1-1	ASSSGKVATEAF
TRBV6-5	few	TRBJ2-1	ASSDGAWRNEQF
TRBV30	NA	TRBJ2-5	AWSVRSARAGKETQY
TRBV25-1	NA	TRBJ1-4	ASSVPKGGLGKLF
TRBV10-3	NA	TRBJ2-2	AISAHREAGELF
TRBV2	few	TRBJ2-5	ASSPRGMGETQY
TRBV5-1	NA	TRBJ2-7	ASSLGPSRAAGYEQY
TRBV20-1	NA	TRBJ2-2	SARVGLAGSYTGELF
TRBV7-9	NA	TRBJ1-2	ASSPLAGGYGYT
TRBV20-1	NA	TRBJ2-6	SAITGISGTSGANVLT
TRBV7-2	many	TRBJ1-2	ASSLVSETPEGYT
TRBV20-1	NA	TRBJ2-3	SARDLGLAGSTDTQY
TRBV15	NA	TRBJ2-3	ATSREGRGSTDTQY
TRBV6-5	few	TRBJ1-1	ASSTGGGNTEAF
TRBV14	few	TRBJ2-1	ASSQDFSRGPYNEQF
TRBV29-1	NA	TRBJ2-7	SVEVGYEQY
TRBV6-6	NA	TRBJ2-2	ASSYSKALSAGELF
TRBV20-1	NA	TRBJ1-2	SARQQGGGYT
TRBV6-6	NA	TRBJ1-1	ASSDSGPNTEAF
TRBV6-2/TRBV6-3	NA	NA	ASAIGSYNEQY
TRBV5-4	NA	TRBJ2-5	ASSFPATSANEQY
TRBV10-3	few	TRBJ1-1	AISESSWGTEAF
TRBV20-1	NA	TRBJ1-1	SARDQGAGWNTEAF
TRBV20-1	NA	TRBJ1-1	SASPDGNTEAF
TRBV6-5	NA	TRBJ2-7	ASSYGFESLSNNEQY
TRBV3-1	NA	TRBJ2-1	ASSQVKSHEQF
TRBV7-2	NA	NA	ASSVYLWETQY
TRBV11-2	few	TRBJ2-1	ASSSGLAYHDEQF